This T cell receptor beta chain was identified in a study of human T cells and chemical hapten exposure (dated by TCRdb to the early 2020s). Looking at the study overall: For sensitization, 2% DPC in acetone was applied to a roughly 2 cm by roughly 2 cm area of upper inner arm skin. This study followed changes in the peripheral blood TCR repertoire in vivo during primary and secondary sensitization of alopecia patients to the hapten diphenylcyclopropenone (DPC). Blood samples were taken from patients before sensitization (week 0) and then at 2, 6 and about 24 weeks after DPC sensitization. For TCR sequencing, blood came from twenty-nine alopecia patients at anywhere from one to four time points (pre-sensitization, 2, 6 and 24 weeks). Throughout the study period of about 23 weeks, patients also received therapeutic DPC doses to the scalp every week. The mostly female patient cohort included alopecia areata with under or over 50% scalp involvement, alopecia totalis and alopecia universalis. The libraries were sequenced as a pool, and the TCR yield per sample differed mostly because of small variations in library volumes within the pool. Patch testing was done on the upper back using Finn chambers containing 0.01% DPC, and results were scored after 6 days according to International Contact Dermatitis Research Group standards.

This clonotype was seen more than once but under ten times. Its target antigen remains unknown. Within one base of it there is no much larger clone, and no base qualities were kept. The library was prepared using RACE. The reads were generated on a NextSeq 500. Library preparation attached unique molecular identifiers to individual cDNA molecules for quantitative, reproducible TCR counting. Both TCR alpha and TCR beta chains were sequenced from each blood RNA sample. Concerning the study's data processing: The median number of TCRs per sample was approximately 93,000, ranging from 23,224 to 690,600. The Decombinator software suite was used to annotate the V, J and CDR3 of the TCR reads. For the PS versus PT1 abundance plots, all samples were subsampled to the same number of TCRs (28,000). TCRs were defined as expanded if absent before sensitization and observed at least eight times at the 2-week time point. Using fastp at Q25 and MiXCR, TCRdb reprocessed the public reads and kept productive beta chains. Records with the same CDR3 protein are collapsed into one entry carrying the most frequent genes and DNA. TCRdb's processing, not the authors' own work, is the source of the V and J calls. The sample has roughly 98,000 distinct CDR3 sequences on record, around 12% of them singletons. Jointly, the top ten make up approximately 2.1% of the sample.

In light of the paper, this sample's time point label describes: patch test 1, 2 weeks after DPC sensitization. The treatment or condition label for this specimen denotes: therapeutic diphenylcyclopropenone sensitization with weekly scalp DPC. Blood at each patch-test visit was drawn before the patch test was applied. Eligible patients were aged 18 to 70, diagnosed with alopecia, deemed suitable for DPC therapy, and excluded if pregnant. Total RNA was extracted from unfractionated whole blood collected in Tempus Blood RNA tubes. General conclusions and limits of the study: Patch test score was positively correlated with the number of PT1 expanded TCRs, with significance at thresholds 8, 16 and 32 but not at 4. After repeated subsampling, changes were observed in the strength of the expansion versus patch-test correlation and in the threshold at which the correlation became significant. No change with DPC sensitization was found in the number of TCRs above 1 in 1000 frequency, and no evidence of global repertoire structure alterations was found. All patients had alopecia, a presumed autoimmune disease, so their immune response might differ from that of healthy individuals. Significantly more large CDR3 similarity clusters were formed by expanded TCRs than by pre-sensitization or healthy control sets, consistent with antigen-driven responses.

V loses 6 bases at its end and J loses 8 bases; junction bases beyond the gene matches: 6. Sequences MDHEN (CDR1) and SYDVKM (CDR2) are obtained from the germline V gene. The CDR3 spans 12 residues, from the cysteine through the phenylalanine. Only CDR3 DNA is held: 36 bases, read in frame from base 1. This TCR derives from a woman aged 40-49 years with alopecia areata. Some clones in this sample may be carry-over from other donors' samples. Source: whole blood, taken in connection with sensitization to the hapten diphenylcyclopropenone (DPC). The V and J genes are TRBV28 and TRBJ1-2, with TRBD1 identical over 7 junction bases. The sequenced DNA: TGTGCCAGCAGGTTGGGACAGATCGGCTACACCTTC. This gives the protein CASRLGQIGYTF.